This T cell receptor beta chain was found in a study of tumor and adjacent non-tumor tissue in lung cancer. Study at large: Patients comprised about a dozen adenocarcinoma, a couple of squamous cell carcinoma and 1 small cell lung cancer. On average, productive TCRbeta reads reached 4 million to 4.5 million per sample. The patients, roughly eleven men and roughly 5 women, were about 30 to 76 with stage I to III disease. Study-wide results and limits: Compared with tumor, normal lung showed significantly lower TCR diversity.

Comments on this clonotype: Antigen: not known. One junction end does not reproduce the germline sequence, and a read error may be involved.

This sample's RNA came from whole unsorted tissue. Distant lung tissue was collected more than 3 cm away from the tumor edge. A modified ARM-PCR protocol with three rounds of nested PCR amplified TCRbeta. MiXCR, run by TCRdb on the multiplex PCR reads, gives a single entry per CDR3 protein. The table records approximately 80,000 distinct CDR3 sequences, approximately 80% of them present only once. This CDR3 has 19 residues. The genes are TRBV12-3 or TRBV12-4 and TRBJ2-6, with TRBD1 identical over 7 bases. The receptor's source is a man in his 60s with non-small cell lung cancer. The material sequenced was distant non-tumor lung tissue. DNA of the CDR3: TGTGCCAGCAGTTTCCGTATCCGGGACAGTCCCTCCAGGGCCAACATCCTGACTTTC. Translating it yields CASSFRIRDSPSRANILTF.